Listed below are T cell receptor beta chains from one sample, sequenced in a study of human T cells and chemical hapten exposure. Each CDR3 protein is one row after TCRdb ran MiXCR on the RACE reads. The sample includes 300,000 to 450,000 distinct CDR3 sequences, less than 6.5% of them seen just once. Sequencing was performed on whole blood, taken in connection with sensitization to the hapten diphenylcyclopropenone (DPC). These receptors originate from a woman aged 50 to 65 with alopecia areata. Some clones in this sample may be carry-over from other donors' samples. CDR3s leave out the opening cysteine and the closing phenylalanine or tryptophan.

>TRBJ1-1|TRBV5-1
ASSLEAGMYTEAF
>TRBJ2-1|TRBV3-1
ASSLNRGSYNEQF
>TRBJ1-2|TRBV29-1
SVGQDGYT
>TRBJ2-7|TRBV13
ASSLFGYEQY
>TRBJ2-7|TRBV12-3/TRBV12-4
ASSYVRSSSYEQY
>TRBJ2-3|TRBV5-1
ASSWGSGGTDTQY
>TRBJ2-7|TRBV7-9
ASSSLGEQN
>TRBJ2-7|TRBV20-1
SATDRGYEQY
>TRBJ1-2|TRBV29-1
SVEEQGSPGYT
>TRBJ2-5|TRBV25-1
ASTVSGTEETQY
>TRBJ1-2|TRBV7-9
ASSFQGEVNYGYT
>TRBJ2-3|TRBV3-1
ASSQGVGSTDTQY
>TRBJ1-5|TRBV7-2
ASSLFQGDGNQPQH
>TRBJ2-6|TRBV7-9
ASSSSPKRSGANVLT
>TRBJ1-5|TRBV7-9
ASSFGGGLNQPQH